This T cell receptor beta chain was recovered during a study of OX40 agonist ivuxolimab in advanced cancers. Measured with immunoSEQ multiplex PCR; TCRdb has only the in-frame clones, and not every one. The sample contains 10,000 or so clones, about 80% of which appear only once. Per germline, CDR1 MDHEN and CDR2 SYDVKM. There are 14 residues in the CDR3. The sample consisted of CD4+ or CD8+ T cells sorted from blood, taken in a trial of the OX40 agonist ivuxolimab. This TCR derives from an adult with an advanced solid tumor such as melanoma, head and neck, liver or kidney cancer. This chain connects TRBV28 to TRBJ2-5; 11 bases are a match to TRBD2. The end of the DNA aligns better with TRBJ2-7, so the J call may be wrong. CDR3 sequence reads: CASRTSGATYEQYF. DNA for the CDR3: TGTGCCAGCAGGACTAGCGGGGCCACCTACGAGCAGTACTTC.